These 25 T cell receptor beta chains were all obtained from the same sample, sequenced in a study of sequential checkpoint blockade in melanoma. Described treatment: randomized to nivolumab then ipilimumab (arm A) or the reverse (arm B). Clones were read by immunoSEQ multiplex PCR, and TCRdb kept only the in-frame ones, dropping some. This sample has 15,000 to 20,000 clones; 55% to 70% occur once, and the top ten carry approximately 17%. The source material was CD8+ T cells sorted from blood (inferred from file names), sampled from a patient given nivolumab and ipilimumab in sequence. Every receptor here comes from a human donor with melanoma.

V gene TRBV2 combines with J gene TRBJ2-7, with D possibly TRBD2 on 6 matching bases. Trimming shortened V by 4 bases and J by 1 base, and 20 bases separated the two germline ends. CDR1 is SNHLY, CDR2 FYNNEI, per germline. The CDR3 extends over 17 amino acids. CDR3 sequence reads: CASSGGAGTQPSYEQYF. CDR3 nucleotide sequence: TGTGCCAGCAGTGGAGGTGCAGGGACTCAACCTTCCTACGAGCAGTACTTC.

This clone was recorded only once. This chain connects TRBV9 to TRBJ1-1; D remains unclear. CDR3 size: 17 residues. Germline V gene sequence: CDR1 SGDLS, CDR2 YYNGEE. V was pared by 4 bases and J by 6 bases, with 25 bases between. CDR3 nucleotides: TGTGCCAGCAGCCCCAGCAGATTGGACCCGGGGTCGGCTGAAGCTTTCTTT. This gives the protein CASSPSRLDPGSAEAFF.

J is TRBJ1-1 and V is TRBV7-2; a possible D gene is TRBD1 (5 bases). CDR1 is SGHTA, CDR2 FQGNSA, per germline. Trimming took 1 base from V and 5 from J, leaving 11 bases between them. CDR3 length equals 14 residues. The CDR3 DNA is TGTGCCAGCAGCTTAGGCGGGGGATGGACTGAAGCTTTCTTT. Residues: CASSLGGGWTEAFF.

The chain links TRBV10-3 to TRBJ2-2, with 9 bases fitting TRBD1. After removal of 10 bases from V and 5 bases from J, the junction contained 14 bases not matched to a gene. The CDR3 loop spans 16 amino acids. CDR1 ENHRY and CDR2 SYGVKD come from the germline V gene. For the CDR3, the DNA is TGTGCCACCAAGGGCGTGGGACAGGGAGGGACCGGGGAGCTGTTTTTT. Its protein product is CATKGVGQGGTGELFF.

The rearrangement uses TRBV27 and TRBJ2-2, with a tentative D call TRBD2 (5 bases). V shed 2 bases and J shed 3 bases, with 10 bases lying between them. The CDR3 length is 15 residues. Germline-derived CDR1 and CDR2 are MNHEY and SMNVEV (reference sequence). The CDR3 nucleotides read TGTGCCAGCAGTTTAGCAGGACTTGACACCGGGGAGCTGTTTTTT. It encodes CASSLAGLDTGELFF.

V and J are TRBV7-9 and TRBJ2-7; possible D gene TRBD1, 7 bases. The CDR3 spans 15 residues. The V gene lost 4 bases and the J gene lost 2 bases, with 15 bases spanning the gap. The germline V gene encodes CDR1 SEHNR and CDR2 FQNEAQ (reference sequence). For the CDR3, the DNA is TGTGCCAGCAGCTCAGGCGCGGGACAGACCTACGAGCAGTACTTC. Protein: CASSSGAGQTYEQYF.

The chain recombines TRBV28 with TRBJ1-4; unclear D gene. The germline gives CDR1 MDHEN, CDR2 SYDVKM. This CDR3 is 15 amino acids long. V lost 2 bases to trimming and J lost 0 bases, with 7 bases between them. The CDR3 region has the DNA TGTGCCAGCAGTTTAAGACAATCAACTAATGAAAAACTGTTTTTT. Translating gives CASSLRQSTNEKLFF.

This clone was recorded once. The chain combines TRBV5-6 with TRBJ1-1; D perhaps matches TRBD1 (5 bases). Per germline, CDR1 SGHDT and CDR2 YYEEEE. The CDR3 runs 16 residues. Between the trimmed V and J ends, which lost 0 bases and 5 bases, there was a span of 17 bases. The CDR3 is CASSLAGRVRLTEAFF. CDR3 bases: TGTGCCAGCAGCTTGGCCGGCAGGGTCAGGTTGACTGAAGCTTTCTTT.

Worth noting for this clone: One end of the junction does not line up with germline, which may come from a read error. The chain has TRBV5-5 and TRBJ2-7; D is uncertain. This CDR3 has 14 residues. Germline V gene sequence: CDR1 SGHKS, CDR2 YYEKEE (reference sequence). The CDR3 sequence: CASSPSVQDYEQYF. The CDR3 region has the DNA TGCGCCAGCAGCCCAAGTGTCCAGGATTACGAGCAGTACTTC.

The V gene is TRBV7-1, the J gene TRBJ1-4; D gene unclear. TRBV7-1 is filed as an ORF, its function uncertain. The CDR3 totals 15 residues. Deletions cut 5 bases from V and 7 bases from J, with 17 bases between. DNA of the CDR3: TGTGCCAGCAGCGTAGGATCCGGGAAGGGTGAAAAACTGTTTTTT. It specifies CASSVGSGKGEKLFF.

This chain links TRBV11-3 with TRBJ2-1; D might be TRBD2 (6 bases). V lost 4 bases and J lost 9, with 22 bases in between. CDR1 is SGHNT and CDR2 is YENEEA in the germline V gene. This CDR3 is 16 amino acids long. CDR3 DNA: TGTGCCAGCAGCTCCCGCAAAAGCGGGCCCGGAGGTGAGCAGTTCTTC. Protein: CASSSRKSGPGGEQFF. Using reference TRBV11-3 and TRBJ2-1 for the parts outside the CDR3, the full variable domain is EAGVVQSPRYKIIEKKQPVAFWCNPISGHNTLYWYLQNLGQGPELLIRYENEEAVDDSQLPKDRFSAERLKGVDSTLKIQPAELGDSAVYLCASSSRKSGPGGEQFFGPGTRLTVL.

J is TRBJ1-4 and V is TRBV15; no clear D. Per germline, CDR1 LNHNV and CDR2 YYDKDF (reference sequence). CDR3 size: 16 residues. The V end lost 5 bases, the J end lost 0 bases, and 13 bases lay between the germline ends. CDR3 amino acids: CATSGTISATNEKLFF. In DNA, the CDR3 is TGTGCCACCAGCGGCACTATATCTGCAACTAATGAAAAACTGTTTTTT.

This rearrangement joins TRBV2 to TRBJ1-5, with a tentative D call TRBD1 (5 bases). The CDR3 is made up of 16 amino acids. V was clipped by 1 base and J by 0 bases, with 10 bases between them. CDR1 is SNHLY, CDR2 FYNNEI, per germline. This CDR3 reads CASSEEWGDSNQPQHF. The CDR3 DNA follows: TGTGCCAGCAGTGAAGAGTGGGGGGATAGCAATCAGCCCCAGCATTTT.

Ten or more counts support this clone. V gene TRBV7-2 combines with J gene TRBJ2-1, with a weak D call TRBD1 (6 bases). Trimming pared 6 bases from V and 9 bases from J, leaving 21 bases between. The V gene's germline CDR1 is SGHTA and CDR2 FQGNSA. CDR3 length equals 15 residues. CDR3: CASSPGSQGKTEQFF. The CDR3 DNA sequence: TGTGCCAGCAGTCCCGGCTCTCAGGGGAAGACTGAGCAGTTCTTC.

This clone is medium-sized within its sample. The CDR3 region is CASSLGGLAGRSYEQYF. The CDR3 DNA is TGTGCCAGCAGCTTAGGGGGGCTAGCGGGACGCTCCTACGAGCAGTACTTC. V usage is TRBV7-9 and J usage is TRBJ2-7, with 9 bases fitting TRBD2. The CDR3 length is 17 residues. CDR1 is SEHNR, CDR2 FQNEAQ, per germline (reference sequence). The V and J ends lost 1 base and 0 bases, in that order; junction bases with no gene match: 7.

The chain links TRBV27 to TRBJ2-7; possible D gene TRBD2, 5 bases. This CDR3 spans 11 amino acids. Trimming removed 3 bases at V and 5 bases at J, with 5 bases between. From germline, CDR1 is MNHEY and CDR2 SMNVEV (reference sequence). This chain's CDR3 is CASSFGNEQYF. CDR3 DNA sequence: TGTGCCAGCAGTTTCGGGAACGAGCAGTACTTC.

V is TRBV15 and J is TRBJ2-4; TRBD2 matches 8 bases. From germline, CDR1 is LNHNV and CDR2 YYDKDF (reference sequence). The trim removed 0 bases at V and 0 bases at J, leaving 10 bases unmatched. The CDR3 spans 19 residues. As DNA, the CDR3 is TGTGCCACCAGCAGAGAGCCAGCGGGGGACCCTCTAGCCAAAAACATTCAGTACTTC. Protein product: CATSREPAGDPLAKNIQYF. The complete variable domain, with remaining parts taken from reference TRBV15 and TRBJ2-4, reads DAMVIQNPRYQVTQFGKPVTLSCSQTLNHNVMYWYQQKSSQAPKLLFHYYDKDFNNEADTPDNFQSRRPNTSFCFLDIRSPGLGDTAMYLCATSREPAGDPLAKNIQYFGAGTRLSVL.

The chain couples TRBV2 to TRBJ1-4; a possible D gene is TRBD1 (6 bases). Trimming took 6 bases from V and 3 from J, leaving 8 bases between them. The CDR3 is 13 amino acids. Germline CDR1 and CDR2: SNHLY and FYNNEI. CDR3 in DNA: TGTGCCAGCAGCCGGACAGCTAATGAAAAACTGTTTTTT. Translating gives CASSRTANEKLFF.

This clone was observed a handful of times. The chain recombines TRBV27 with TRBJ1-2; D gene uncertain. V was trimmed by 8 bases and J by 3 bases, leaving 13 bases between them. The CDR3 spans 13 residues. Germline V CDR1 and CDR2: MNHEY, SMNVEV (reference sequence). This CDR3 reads CASAETRYYGYTF. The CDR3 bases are TGTGCCAGCGCGGAAACTCGGTACTATGGCTACACCTTC.

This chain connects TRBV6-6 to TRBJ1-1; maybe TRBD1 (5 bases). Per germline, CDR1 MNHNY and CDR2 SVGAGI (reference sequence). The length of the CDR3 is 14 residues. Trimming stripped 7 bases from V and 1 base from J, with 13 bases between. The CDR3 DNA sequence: TGTGCCAGCACCACCTACACAGGGAACACTGAAGCTTTCTTT. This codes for CASTTYTGNTEAFF.

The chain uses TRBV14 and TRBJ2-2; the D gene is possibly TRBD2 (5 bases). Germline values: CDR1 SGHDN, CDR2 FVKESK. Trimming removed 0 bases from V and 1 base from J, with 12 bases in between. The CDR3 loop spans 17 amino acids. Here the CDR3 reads CASSQDWELQNTGELFF. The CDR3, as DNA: TGTGCCAGCAGCCAAGATTGGGAGCTGCAGAACACCGGGGAGCTGTTTTTT. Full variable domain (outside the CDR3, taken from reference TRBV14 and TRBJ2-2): EAGVTQFPSHSVIEKGQTVTLRCDPISGHDNLYWYRRVMGKEIKFLLHFVKESKQDESGMPNNRFLAERTGGTYSTLKVQPAELEDSGVYFCASSQDWELQNTGELFFGEGSRLTVL.

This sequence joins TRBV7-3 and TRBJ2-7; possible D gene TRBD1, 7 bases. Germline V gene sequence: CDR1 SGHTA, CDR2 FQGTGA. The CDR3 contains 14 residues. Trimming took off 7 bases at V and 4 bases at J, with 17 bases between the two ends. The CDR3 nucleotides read TGTGCCAGCATGCGGGACAGTTTAGCTTACGAGCAGTACTTC. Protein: CASMRDSLAYEQYF.

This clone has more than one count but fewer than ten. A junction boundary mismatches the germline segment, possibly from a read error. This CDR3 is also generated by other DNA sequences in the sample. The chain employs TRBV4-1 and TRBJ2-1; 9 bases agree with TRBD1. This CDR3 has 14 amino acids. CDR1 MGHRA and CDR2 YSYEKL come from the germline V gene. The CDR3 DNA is TGTGCCAGCTGGCCGGGACAGGGACACAATGAGCAGTTCTTC. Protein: CASWPGQGHNEQFF.

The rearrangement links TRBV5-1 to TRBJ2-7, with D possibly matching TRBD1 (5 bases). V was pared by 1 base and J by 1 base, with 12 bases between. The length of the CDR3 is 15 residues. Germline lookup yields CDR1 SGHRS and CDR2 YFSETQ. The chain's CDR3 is CASSLLQGLSYEQYF. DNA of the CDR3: TGCGCCAGCAGCTTGCTGCAGGGTCTGTCCTACGAGCAGTACTTC. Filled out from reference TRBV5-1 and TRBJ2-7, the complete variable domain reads KAGVTQTPRYLIKTRGQQVTLSCSPISGHRSVSWYQQTPGQGLQFLFEYFSETQRNKGNFPGRFSGRQFSNSRSEMNVSTLELGDSALYLCASSLLQGLSYEQYFGPGTRLTVT.

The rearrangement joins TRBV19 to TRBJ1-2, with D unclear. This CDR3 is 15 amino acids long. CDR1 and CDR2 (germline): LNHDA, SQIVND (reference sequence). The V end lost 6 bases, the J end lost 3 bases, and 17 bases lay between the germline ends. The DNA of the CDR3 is TGTGCCAGTAGCCTTGCTGGGTATACAGACTATGGCTACACCTTC. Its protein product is CASSLAGYTDYGYTF.